This is a list of T cell receptor beta chains from one sample in a study of shared clonotypes between healthy human individuals. Clones were read by immunoSEQ multiplex PCR, and TCRdb kept only the in-frame ones, dropping some. The table records roughly 590,000 clones, 95% of them present only once. The sequenced sample was naive CD8+ T cells sorted from blood. All receptors come from a woman aged 30 to 39 in good health. CDR3s include the opening cysteine and the closing phenylalanine or tryptophan. The order of the fields is D gene, J gene, V gene, clone size, CDR3 length, CDR3 protein, CDR3 DNA. D genes are given only for firm matches. Size is omitted from some rows. Given values are once, few, many or a class for expanded clones.

d_gene: TRBD1
j_gene: TRBJ2-7
v_gene: TRBV4-1
abundance: .
len: 15
CDR3aa: CASSQDPDYRDRRIF
CDR3nt: TGCGCCAGCAGCCAAGATCCTGACTACCGGGACAGAAGAATCTTC

d_gene: TRBD1
j_gene: TRBJ1-1
v_gene: TRBV19
abundance: .
len: 15
CDR3aa: CASSLDREVQTEAFF
CDR3nt: TGTGCCAGTAGTCTGGACAGGGAGGTTCAAACTGAAGCTTTCTTT

d_gene: .
j_gene: TRBJ1-5
v_gene: TRBV27
abundance: .
len: 14
CDR3aa: CASSPRLSNQPQHF
CDR3nt: TGTGCCAGCAGTCCGCGACTCAGCAATCAGCCCCAGCATTTT

d_gene: .
j_gene: TRBJ2-5
v_gene: TRBV4-1
abundance: .
len: 13
CDR3aa: CASSQDLEETQYF
CDR3nt: TGCGCCAGCAGCCAAGATCTGGAAGAGACCCAGTACTTC

d_gene: .
j_gene: TRBJ2-7
v_gene: TRBV19
abundance: .
len: 11
CDR3aa: CASSIGSEQYF
CDR3nt: TGTGCCAGTAGTATAGGGTCCGAGCAGTACTTC

d_gene: TRBD1
j_gene: TRBJ2-3
v_gene: TRBV28
abundance: .
len: 13
CDR3aa: CASSFGTVDTQYF
CDR3nt: TGTGCCAGCAGTTTCGGGACAGTAGATACGCAGTATTTT

d_gene: .
j_gene: TRBJ1-1
v_gene: TRBV27
abundance: .
len: 13
CDR3aa: CASSLSAGVQAFF
CDR3nt: TGTGCCAGCAGTTTATCCGCGGGGGTTCAAGCTTTCTTT

d_gene: .
j_gene: TRBJ2-1
v_gene: TRBV27
abundance: .
len: 14
CDR3aa: CASSPTGPNNEQFF
CDR3nt: TGTGCCAGCAGTCCCACCGGGCCGAACAATGAGCAGTTCTTC

d_gene: TRBD1
j_gene: TRBJ2-1
v_gene: TRBV18
abundance: .
len: 15
CDR3aa: CASSPLRGKYNEQFF
CDR3nt: TGTGCCAGCTCACCACTCAGGGGGAAATACAATGAGCAGTTCTTC

d_gene: TRBD1
j_gene: TRBJ2-7
v_gene: TRBV2
abundance: .
len: 16
CDR3aa: CASSDAGTGRSYEQYF
CDR3nt: TGTGCCAGCAGTGACGCCGGGACAGGGCGTTCCTACGAGCAGTACTTC

d_gene: .
j_gene: TRBJ1-1
v_gene: TRBV19
abundance: .
len: 14
CDR3aa: CASSMSPRDTEAFF
CDR3nt: TGTGCCAGTAGTATGTCCCCAAGGGACACTGAAGCTTTCTTT

d_gene: TRBD2
j_gene: TRBJ2-2
v_gene: TRBV14
abundance: .
len: 17
CDR3aa: CASSQDSLAGVTGELFF
CDR3nt: TGTGCCAGCAGCCAAGATTCCCTAGCGGGAGTCACCGGGGAGCTGTTTTTT

d_gene: .
j_gene: TRBJ2-2
v_gene: TRBV6-4
abundance: .
len: 15
CDR3aa: CASRYSQENTGELFF
CDR3nt: TGTGCCAGCAGATACAGTCAGGAAAACACCGGGGAGCTGTTTTTT

d_gene: .
j_gene: TRBJ2-7
v_gene: TRBV4-1
abundance: .
len: 12
CDR3aa: CASSRSGYEQYF
CDR3nt: TGCGCCAGCAGCAGATCAGGGTACGAGCAGTACTTC

d_gene: .
j_gene: TRBJ2-1
v_gene: TRBV28
abundance: .
len: 15
CDR3aa: CASSPASGAYNEQFF
CDR3nt: TGTGCCAGCAGCCCGGCTTCCGGGGCGTACAATGAGCAGTTCTTC

d_gene: .
j_gene: TRBJ2-7
v_gene: TRBV29-1
abundance: .
len: 11
CDR3aa: CSAKGEGEQYF
CDR3nt: TGCAGCGCCAAGGGGGAGGGCGAGCAGTACTTC

d_gene: .
j_gene: TRBJ1-1
v_gene: TRBV27
abundance: .
len: 13
CDR3aa: CASSLYWNTEAFF
CDR3nt: TGTGCCAGCAGTTTATACTGGAACACTGAAGCTTTCTTT

d_gene: .
j_gene: TRBJ2-3
v_gene: TRBV6-5
abundance: .
len: 15
CDR3aa: CASSWAAGYTDTQYF
CDR3nt: TGTGCCAGCAGTTGGGCTGCGGGTTACACAGATACGCAGTATTTT

d_gene: .
j_gene: TRBJ2-5
v_gene: TRBV7-2
abundance: .
len: 15
CDR3aa: CASSPGPGVQETQYF
CDR3nt: TGTGCCAGCAGCCCAGGGCCAGGCGTGCAAGAGACCCAGTACTTC

d_gene: .
j_gene: TRBJ2-7
v_gene: TRBV27
abundance: once
len: 16
CDR3aa: CASSSTPGKRRYEQYF
CDR3nt: TGTGCCAGCAGTTCCACGCCAGGGAAGCGGCGCTACGAGCAGTACTTC

d_gene: .
j_gene: TRBJ2-7
v_gene: TRBV5-1
abundance: .
len: 14
CDR3aa: CASSLSQQGHEQYF
CDR3nt: TGCGCCAGCAGCTTGTCCCAACAGGGACACGAGCAGTACTTC

d_gene: .
j_gene: TRBJ1-6
v_gene: TRBV5-7
abundance: .
len: 15
CDR3aa: CASDDVALVHSPLHF
CDR3nt: TGTGCCAGTGACGATGTGGCCCTGGTCCATTCACCCCTCCACTTT

d_gene: .
j_gene: TRBJ1-2
v_gene: TRBV28
abundance: .
len: 13
CDR3aa: CASSFRANYGYTF
CDR3nt: TGTGCCAGCAGTTTTCGAGCTAACTATGGCTACACCTTC

d_gene: .
j_gene: TRBJ1-2
v_gene: TRBV5-4
abundance: .
len: 14
CDR3aa: CASSLGPQADGYTF
CDR3nt: TGTGCCAGCAGCTTGGGCCCGCAAGCGGACGGCTACACCTTC

d_gene: .
j_gene: TRBJ1-5
v_gene: TRBV7-8
abundance: once
len: 16
CDR3aa: CASSLDNVGTYQPQHF
CDR3nt: TGTGCCAGCAGCTTAGATAACGTGGGTACCTATCAGCCCCAGCATTTT

d_gene: TRBD1
j_gene: TRBJ2-7
v_gene: TRBV7-6
abundance: .
len: 13
CDR3aa: CASSYGTVYEQYF
CDR3nt: TGTGCCAGCAGCTACGGGACAGTCTACGAGCAGTACTTC

d_gene: .
j_gene: TRBJ2-7
v_gene: TRBV7-9
abundance: .
len: 14
CDR3aa: CASSLAGIAYEQYF
CDR3nt: TGTGCCAGCAGCTTAGCAGGCATCGCCTACGAGCAGTACTTC

d_gene: .
j_gene: TRBJ2-7
v_gene: TRBV28
abundance: few
len: 14
CDR3aa: CASRSPRESYEQYF
CDR3nt: TGTGCCAGCAGATCCCCCAGGGAATCCTACGAGCAGTACTTC

d_gene: TRBD1
j_gene: TRBJ2-3
v_gene: TRBV7-9
abundance: .
len: 15
CDR3aa: CASNAGQGAPDTQYF
CDR3nt: TGTGCCAGCAACGCGGGACAGGGGGCTCCAGATACGCAGTATTTT